Given below is one T cell receptor beta chain in context. Per the original methods: Quantification of nucleated cells was approximated via reference gene primer amplification. Clones were sequenced by immunoSEQ multiplex PCR, and TCRdb holds only the in-frame ones, with some missing. Clone size and V and J calls were adopted from that table, with D and trimming inferred from the DNA. This table has roughly 90,000 clones, more than 80% appearing once. The source of the sample is a study of blood T cell repertoires in COVID-19. At the level of the study: The origin of the acute and convalescent COVID-19 samples was the United States, Italy and Spain. PBMCs, B-cell-depleted T cells, or T cells provided the cDNA or gDNA that made up the material.

This CDR3 is built from 11 residues. CDR1 is SQVTM, CDR2 ANQGSEA, per germline. The V end was cut by 8 bases, the J end by 3 bases, with 9 bases between. This TCR derives from a woman between 65 and 79 years old with acute or convalescent COVID-19. The chain recombines TRBV29-1 with TRBJ2-3; TRBD2 is a possible D gene (6 bases). The sequenced sample was peripheral blood. CDR3 DNA: TGCAGCCTCGGGACTACAGATACGCAGTATTTT. The encoded protein is CSLGTTDTQYF.